This T cell receptor (beta chain) is from a study of cytomegalovirus exposure and HLA in healthy donors. The study's findings and limits: An analysis that was carried out later associated about 17,000 TCR beta sequences with HLA alleles at 0.05 false discovery rate.

With respect to this clone: Its target is not known.

CDR3 size: 12 residues. Germline assignment: CDR1 ENHRY and CDR2 SYGVKD. The V end was cut by 10 bases, the J end by 0 bases, with 10 bases between. With 60 Vbeta and 13 Jbeta primers, the PCR was carried out. Method: immunoSEQ multiplex PCR; TCRdb's copy keeps in-frame clones and lacks some. The sample carries 150,000 to 250,000 clones, around 74% recorded once. The chain combines TRBV10-3 with TRBJ2-7; TRBD1 is a possible D gene (6 bases). The clonotype originates from a girl aged 5 to 17 in good health and CMV-seropositive. Material: PBMCs. The CDR3 sequence is CATRQASYEQYF. Written as DNA, the CDR3 is TGTGCCACCAGACAGGCCTCCTACGAGCAGTACTTC.